Listed below are T cell receptor beta chains from one sample, sequenced in a study of PD-1 blockade in classical Hodgkin lymphoma. Clones were read by immunoSEQ multiplex PCR, and TCRdb kept only the in-frame ones, dropping some. The sample yields several thousand clones, more than 75% seen once. Sequencing used peripheral blood mononuclear cells (PBMCs), obtained before the fourth cycle of nivolumab. The receptors stem from a human donor with classical Hodgkin lymphoma. The CDR3 runs from the conserved cysteine through the conserved F or W. Fields, in order: clone size, V gene, J gene, D gene, CDR3 protein, CDR3 DNA. The D gene is left open where the match is weak. Clone size is shown for a subset of rows, as once, few, many or a class of expanded clone.

.	TRBV5-1	TRBJ2-5	TRBD2	CASSQSPAGGQETQYF	TGCGCCAGCAGCCAATCACCCGCGGGGGGCCAAGAGACCCAGTACTTC
.	TRBV5-1	TRBJ2-1	TRBD1	CASNRDSYNEQFF	TGCGCCAGCAACAGGGACAGTTACAATGAGCAGTTCTTC
few	TRBV6-6	TRBJ2-7	TRBD2	CASRPSGGAPSYEQYF	TGTGCCAGCAGGCCTAGCGGGGGGGCCCCCTCCTACGAGCAGTACTTC
.	TRBV10-3	TRBJ1-4	TRBD1	CAISEQGGEKLFF	TGTGCCATCAGTGAGCAGGGGGGTGAAAAACTGTTTTTT
.	TRBV10-1	TRBJ1-1	TRBD1	CASSDRVGTEAFF	TGCGCCAGCAGCGACAGGGTGGGGACTGAAGCTTTCTTT
.	TRBV2	TRBJ1-1	.	CASSEQGTEAFF	TGTGCCAGCAGTGAACAAGGCACTGAAGCTTTCTTT
.	TRBV7-2	TRBJ1-1	.	CATTQGMNTEAFF	TGTGCCACGACACAGGGCATGAACACTGAAGCTTTCTTT
.	TRBV6-5	TRBJ1-2	TRBD1	CASSLTGTNGYTF	TGTGCCAGCAGTTTGACAGGGACCAACGGCTACACCTTC
.	TRBV5-1	TRBJ1-4	.	CASSLVGGGNEKLFF	TGCGCCAGCAGCTTGGTTGGTGGGGGTAATGAAAAACTGTTTTTT
.	TRBV7-9	TRBJ1-3	.	CASSLVVRSSGNTIYF	TGTGCCAGCAGCTTAGTCGTAAGGTCCTCTGGAAACACCATATATTTT
.	TRBV10-1	TRBJ1-1	.	CASSESRGGNTEAFF	TGCGCCAGCAGTGAATCCAGAGGAGGGAACACTGAAGCTTTCTTT
once	TRBV18	TRBJ1-3	.	CASSPRGGSRSGNTIYF	TGTGCCAGCTCACCACGGGGGGGGTCACGCTCTGGAAACACCATATATTTT
.	TRBV28	TRBJ2-5	TRBD2	CASSPAGPSQETQYF	TGTGCCAGCAGTCCAGCGGGACCGTCCCAAGAGACCCAGTACTTC
.	TRBV18	TRBJ1-2	.	CASSPGKGSGYTF	TGTGCCAGCTCACCAGGAAAGGGCTCCGGCTACACCTTC
.	TRBV5-4	TRBJ1-2	.	CASSLSGSAGYTF	TGTGCCAGCAGCTTATCAGGGAGCGCTGGCTACACCTTC
once	TRBV13	TRBJ2-5	.	CASSRKIQETQYF	TGTGCCAGCAGCCGAAAGATACAAGAGACCCAGTACTTC
.	TRBV6-4	TRBJ1-2	.	CASSDLSNYGYTF	TGTGCCAGCAGTGACTTATCTAACTATGGCTACACCTTC
.	TRBV5-1	TRBJ1-1	.	CASSLVGGMNTEAFF	TGCGCCAGCAGCTTGGTTGGGGGAATGAACACTGAAGCTTTCTTT
few	TRBV7-9	TRBJ1-2	.	CASSLADGGGNTF	TGTGCCAGCAGCTTAGCGGACGGGGGAGGAAACACCTTC
.	TRBV5-1	TRBJ2-1	.	CASSLRDMLNEQFF	TGCGCCAGCAGCTTGCGGGACATGCTCAATGAGCAGTTCTTC
once	TRBV5-6	TRBJ2-5	.	CASSSRLSGTETQYF	TGTGCCAGCAGTTCCCGCTTGTCCGGGACGGAGACCCAGTACTTC
few	TRBV2	TRBJ1-1	TRBD1	CASSRQGTEAFF	TGTGCCAGCAGTAGACAGGGCACTGAAGCTTTCTTT
few	TRBV7-2	TRBJ1-1	TRBD1	CASSEQQGTEAFF	TGTGCCAGCAGCGAGCAACAGGGGACTGAAGCTTTCTTT
.	TRBV9	TRBJ1-1	.	CASSVGQRTEAFF	TGTGCCAGCAGCGTAGGGCAGAGGACTGAAGCTTTCTTT
.	TRBV28	TRBJ2-1	.	CASRGTVVNEQFF	TGTGCCAGCCGCGGGACAGTTGTGAATGAGCAGTTCTTC
.	TRBV27	TRBJ1-5	.	CASTERAVSNQPQHF	TGTGCCAGCACCGAGAGGGCAGTTAGCAATCAGCCCCAGCATTTT
few	TRBV19	TRBJ1-2	.	CASSIPPGRGYGYTF	TGTGCCAGTAGTATACCGCCAGGCCGGGGCTATGGCTACACCTTC
.	TRBV27	TRBJ2-1	.	CASRGGAGYNEQFF	TGTGCCAGCCGAGGAGGGGCAGGCTACAATGAGCAGTTCTTC
once	TRBV27	TRBJ1-2	.	CASSLAGEGYTF	TGTGCCAGCAGTTTGGCAGGGGAGGGCTACACCTTC
.	TRBV5-8	TRBJ1-2	TRBD1	CASSLFPSTGRGYTF	TGTGCCAGCAGCTTGTTCCCATCGACAGGGCGCGGCTACACCTTC
.	TRBV5-4	TRBJ2-5	TRBD1	CASSLAGGETQYF	TGTGCCAGCAGCTTGGCAGGGGGAGAGACCCAGTACTTC
.	TRBV5-1	TRBJ2-7	.	CASSLPDLKEQYF	TGCGCCAGCAGCCTACCGGACCTGAAGGAGCAGTACTTC
.	TRBV5-1	TRBJ2-3	.	CASSLVAGRTDTQYF	TGCGCCAGCAGCTTGGTGGCAGGGCGTACAGATACGCAGTATTTT
.	TRBV7-8	TRBJ2-5	.	CASGGAGETQYF	TGTGCCAGCGGGGGGGCTGGGGAGACCCAGTACTTC
.	TRBV6-6	TRBJ2-7	TRBD1	CASSPPGQGLDEQYF	TGTGCCAGCAGTCCACCGGGACAGGGGTTGGACGAGCAGTACTTC
.	TRBV10-3	TRBJ1-1	.	CAISESRENTEAFF	TGTGCCATCAGTGAGTCCAGGGAGAACACTGAAGCTTTCTTT
.	TRBV28	TRBJ2-7	.	CASSLPLVSYEQYF	TGTGCCAGCAGTTTACCCCTGGTCTCCTACGAGCAGTACTTC
.	TRBV7-6	TRBJ2-5	TRBD2	CASTPPAGGETQYF	TGTGCCAGCACCCCCCCCGCGGGGGGTGAGACCCAGTACTTC
.	TRBV25-1	TRBJ1-3	.	CASSDSSDSGNTIYF	TGTGCCAGCAGTGATTCTTCGGATTCTGGAAACACCATATATTTT
.	TRBV10-3	TRBJ1-6	TRBD1	CALCCRGTYNSPLHF	TGTGCCCTATGCTGCAGGGGGACCTATAATTCACCCCTCCACTTT
.	TRBV6-5	TRBJ1-2	.	CASSYGQGIVYGYTF	TGTGCCAGCAGTTACGGGCAGGGGATCGTCTATGGCTACACCTTC
.	TRBV19	TRBJ2-3	TRBD2	CASRPLAGKDTQYF	TGTGCCAGTAGGCCCCTAGCGGGGAAAGATACGCAGTATTTT
.	TRBV10-3	TRBJ1-1	TRBD1	CAISGVLPGQENTEAFF	TGTGCCATCAGTGGGGTTTTACCGGGACAGGAGAACACTGAAGCTTTCTTT
.	TRBV14	TRBJ1-2	.	CASSHGRPSAYFPTF	TGTGCCAGCAGCCACGGTCGGCCTTCCGCCTATTTCCCCACCTTC
.	TRBV9	TRBJ1-1	.	CASSVSGGREAFF	TGTGCCAGCAGCGTCTCAGGAGGCCGTGAAGCTTTCTTT